This T cell receptor beta chain was captured by sequencing in a study of blood T cell repertoires in COVID-19. Study overall: Researchers got acute and convalescent COVID-19 samples from the United States, Italy and Spain. From T cells, B-cell-depleted T cells, or PBMCs came the material, which was cDNA or gDNA.

Data came from immunoSEQ multiplex PCR; TCRdb stores just in-frame clones and leaves some out. Among roughly 100,000 clones listed, 80% to 90% were seen once. Input material: peripheral blood. The sequence came from a man aged 40-50 years with active or convalescent COVID-19.

CDR3 nucleotides: TGTGCCAGCAGCTTAGGAGCGGAGGGCGGGGGCTACACCTTC. Translating it yields CASSLGAEGGGYTF. The J gene is TRBJ1-2, the V gene TRBV7-9; D ambiguous. The CDR3 extends over 14 amino acids. Per germline, CDR1 SEHNR and CDR2 FQNEAQ (reference sequence). Trimming took off 1 base at V and 8 bases at J, with 14 bases between the two ends.